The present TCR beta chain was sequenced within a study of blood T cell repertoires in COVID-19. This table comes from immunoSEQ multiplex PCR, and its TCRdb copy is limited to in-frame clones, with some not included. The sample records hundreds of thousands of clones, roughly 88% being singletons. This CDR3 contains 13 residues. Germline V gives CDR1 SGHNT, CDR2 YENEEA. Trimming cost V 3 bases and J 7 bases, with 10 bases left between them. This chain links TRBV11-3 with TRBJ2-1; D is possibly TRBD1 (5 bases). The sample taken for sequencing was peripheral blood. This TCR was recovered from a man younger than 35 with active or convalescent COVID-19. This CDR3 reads CASSFVDTNEQFF. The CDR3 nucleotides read TGTGCCAGCAGCTTTGTGGACACGAATGAGCAGTTCTTC. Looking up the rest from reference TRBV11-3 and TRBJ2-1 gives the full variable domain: EAGVVQSPRYKIIEKKQPVAFWCNPISGHNTLYWYLQNLGQGPELLIRYENEEAVDDSQLPKDRFSAERLKGVDSTLKIQPAELGDSAVYLCASSFVDTNEQFFGPGTRLTVL.